These 21 T cell receptor beta chains originate from one sample sequenced in a study of response to subunit inactivated influenza vaccine. TCRdb itself ran the RT-PCR reads through MiXCR, one entry per CDR3 protein. The sample has 500,000 to 600,000 distinct CDR3 sequences; 15% to 20% are singletons. The input for sequencing was CD4+ T cells sorted from PBMCs, taken less than 30 months after vaccination. The receptors derive from a man aged 50 to 69 who received an inactivated influenza vaccine.

The chain carries TRBV6-5 and TRBJ1-6; the match to TRBD1 covers 7 bases. The V gene's germline CDR1 is MNHEY and CDR2 SVGAGI. The CDR3 contains 15 residues. Trimming cost V 2 bases and J 6 bases; bases outside gene matches: 4. Here the CDR3 DNA reads TGTGCCAGCAGTTACACGGGACAGAGTAATTCACCCCTCCACTTT. As protein: CASSYTGQSNSPLHF.

In its sample, this clonotype was seen a few times. The CDR3 reads CASSTRQASGGELFF. The CDR3 bases are TGTGCCAGCAGTACAAGACAGGCATCGGGCGGGGAGCTGTTTTTT. This sequence joins TRBV6-2 or TRBV6-3 and TRBJ2-2; tentative D call: TRBD1 (6 bases). The V gene's germline CDR1 is MNHEY and CDR2 SVGEGT. This CDR3 is 15 amino acids long. Trimming took off 5 bases at V and 7 bases at J, with 17 bases between the two ends.

V usage is TRBV7-9 and J usage is TRBJ1-1, with a possible D match to TRBD1 (6 bases). V was cut by 5 bases and J by 0 bases, with 16 bases left in between. The CDR3 loop spans 16 amino acids. Looked up from germline, CDR1 is SEHNR and CDR2 is FQNEAQ (reference sequence). CDR3 sequence: CASSPRGGTMNTEAFF. CDR3 coding DNA: TGTGCCAGCAGCCCCAGGGGTGGCACGATGAACACTGAAGCTTTCTTT.

This clonotype was recorded a few times. The chain joins TRBV12-3 or TRBV12-4 to TRBJ2-7; no reliable D call. V shed 3 bases and J shed 7 bases, with 10 bases lying between them. CDR3 size: 12 residues. CDR3 region: CASSFVASEQYF. In nucleotides, the CDR3 is TGTGCCAGCAGTTTTGTAGCTTCGGAGCAGTACTTC.

The sample holds a few counts of this clonotype. J is TRBJ2-3 and V is TRBV9, with D possibly being TRBD2 (6 bases). This CDR3 has 16 residues. The germline CDR1 and CDR2 sequences are SGDLS and YYNGEE. V was clipped by 4 bases and J by 5 bases, with 20 bases between them. The CDR3 coding sequence is TGTGCCAGCAGCCCGATGGGCGGGGCTGATAGAGATACGCAGTATTTT. Translation: CASSPMGGADRDTQYF.

This clonotype was detected many times. The chain employs TRBV11-1 and TRBJ1-1; 9 bases fit TRBD1. Germline V gives CDR1 SGHAT, CDR2 FQDESV (reference sequence). V was clipped by 4 bases and J by 4 bases; unmatched bases: 1. The CDR3 covers 13 residues. The CDR3 DNA sequence: TGTGCCAGCAGCTCGGACAGGGGCACTGAAGCTTTCTTT. Translated, it gives CASSSDRGTEAFF.

This clonotype was counted a few times. This chain joins TRBV3-1 and TRBJ2-2; possibly TRBD2 for D (6 bases). CDR1 LGHDT and CDR2 YNNKEL come from the germline V gene (reference sequence). The CDR3 is 15 amino acids. Trimming took off 4 bases at V and 2 bases at J, with 11 bases between the two ends. The CDR3 spells CASSRGTLNTGELFF. CDR3 nucleotides: TGTGCCAGCAGCCGTGGGACTCTAAACACCGGGGAGCTGTTTTTT.

The genes are TRBV20-1 and TRBJ2-5; D gene ambiguous. Deletions cut 3 bases from V and 4 bases from J, with 15 bases between. This CDR3 comprises 14 residues. Germline loops: CDR1 DFQATT, CDR2 SNEGSKA (reference sequence). The CDR3 loop reads CSASLVKRRETQYF. DNA for the CDR3: TGCAGTGCTAGCTTGGTAAAGCGTCGAGAGACCCAGTACTTC.

This chain links TRBV10-3 with TRBJ2-1; 8 nucleotides line up with TRBD2. This CDR3 contains 15 residues. In germline, CDR1 is ENHRY, CDR2 SYGVKD. Losses at the gene ends were 6 bases for V and 1 base for J; bases not matched to a gene: 5. The CDR3 loop reads CAIRKLAESYNEQFF. Written as DNA, the CDR3 is TGTGCCATCAGAAAACTAGCGGAGTCCTACAATGAGCAGTTCTTC.

This clonotype has more than one count but fewer than ten. The V and J genes are TRBV20-1 and TRBJ2-7; weak D call: TRBD2 (5 bases). Germline V gives CDR1 DFQATT, CDR2 SNEGSKA (reference sequence). CDR3 length equals 14 residues. V was trimmed by 5 bases and J by 3 bases, leaving 17 bases between them. The CDR3, as DNA: TGCAGTGCTGGAATTAGCGAAGCCTACTACGAGCAGTACTTC. Protein sequence: CSAGISEAYYEQYF.

The J gene is TRBJ1-2, the V gene TRBV24-1, with TRBD1 identical over 8 bases. After removal of 3 bases from V and 2 bases from J, the junction contained 4 bases not matched to a gene. There are 15 residues in the CDR3. Germline assignment: CDR1 KGHDR and CDR2 SFDVKD. CDR3 amino acids: CATSDRDRLNYGYTF. The CDR3, as DNA: TGTGCCACCAGTGATCGGGACAGGTTAAACTATGGCTACACCTTC.

This clonotype has only a few counts. DNA for the CDR3: TGCGCCAGCAGCTTCGACAGGGTAGAAGAAAAACTGTTTTTT. This codes for CASSFDRVEEKLFF. J is TRBJ1-4 and V is TRBV5-1; TRBD1 matches 7 bases. CDR3 length: 14 residues. CDR1 is SGHRS, CDR2 YFSETQ, per germline. With 2 bases clipped from V and 8 bases from J, the junction kept 6 bases outside the gene matches.

This clonotype was detected only a few times. The J gene is TRBJ1-5, the V gene TRBV15; unclear D gene. The CDR3 is 12 amino acids. In germline, CDR1 is LNHNV, CDR2 YYDKDF (reference sequence). V shed 1 base and J shed 9 bases, with 7 bases lying between them. The CDR3 region is CATSRANPPQHF. CDR3 bases: TGTGCCACCAGCAGAGCCAACCCGCCCCAGCATTTT.

This clonotype came up a few times. This sequence joins TRBV20-1 and TRBJ1-1, with D perhaps TRBD1 (6 bases). This CDR3 spans 12 amino acids. Germline values: CDR1 DFQATT, CDR2 SNEGSKA (reference sequence). V gave up 6 bases and J gave up 5 bases, with 13 bases separating them. The CDR3 DNA follows: TGCAGTGCCCCAACAAGGGGGACTGAAGCTTTCTTT. Protein product: CSAPTRGTEAFF.

This clonotype appeared a few times. This chain links TRBV20-1 with TRBJ1-5, with TRBD1 matching 7 bases. V shed 4 bases and J 5 bases; nucleotides not matched to a gene: 8. The germline CDR1 and CDR2 sequences are DFQATT and SNEGSKA (reference sequence). CDR3 size: 14 residues. CDR3 sequence: CSAMGTAWDQPQHF. The CDR3 DNA reads TGCAGTGCTATGGGGACAGCCTGGGATCAGCCCCAGCATTTT.

This clonotype was seen only a few times. The V and J genes are TRBV12-3 or TRBV12-4 and TRBJ1-1, with D unclear. The CDR3 extends over 12 amino acids. Trimming took 4 bases from V and 5 from J, leaving 8 bases between them. CDR3 region: CASSSYGTEAFF. CDR3 sequence (DNA): TGTGCCAGCAGTTCCTACGGGACTGAAGCTTTCTTT.

There are a few counts of this clonotype. This sequence joins TRBV4-2 and TRBJ2-2; D assignment may be TRBD1 or TRBD2 (6 bases each). V lost 0 bases and J lost 7, with 15 bases in between. CDR1 and CDR2 (germline): LGHNA, YNFKEQ. The CDR3 length is 16 residues. CDR3 sequence reads: CASSQDPTGGSGELFF. The CDR3 coding sequence is TGTGCCAGCAGCCAAGATCCGACCGGGGGCAGCGGGGAGCTGTTTTTT.

CDR3 amino acids: CASSAGTDMNTEAFF. The DNA for the CDR3 is TGTGCCAGCAGTGCTGGGACGGATATGAACACTGAAGCTTTCTTT. The rearrangement joins TRBV6-1 to TRBJ1-1, with TRBD1 as a possible D gene (5 bases). V lost 4 bases, J lost 0 bases, and 12 bases lay in between. Germline V lookup: CDR1 MNHNS, CDR2 SASEGT. The CDR3 has 15 residues.

The CDR3 coding sequence is TGTGCCAGCAGCTTGGAGTCAGGGGAAACTGAAGCTTTCTTT. Its protein product is CASSLESGETEAFF. The J gene is TRBJ1-1, the V gene TRBV5-5, with D perhaps matching TRBD1 (6 bases). The CDR3 has 14 residues. Trimming removed 0 bases at V and 5 bases at J, with 11 bases between. Germline V gene data show CDR1 as SGHKS and CDR2 as YYEKEE (reference sequence).

The chain recombines TRBV20-1 with TRBJ2-3; TRBD1 matches 11 bases. V was clipped by 5 bases and J by 3 bases; unmatched bases: 10. This CDR3 contains 16 residues. Germline CDR1 DFQATT, CDR2 SNEGSKA (reference sequence). The CDR3 here is CSAGSGTGGLTDTQYF. DNA for the CDR3: TGCAGTGCTGGTTCCGGGACAGGGGGTTTAACAGATACGCAGTATTTT.

This clonotype was counted many times. This chain connects TRBV20-1 to TRBJ2-2; perhaps TRBD2 as D (5 bases). Per germline, CDR1 DFQATT and CDR2 SNEGSKA (reference sequence). This CDR3 has 14 residues. Deletions cut 6 bases from V and 5 bases from J, with 16 bases between. CDR3 nucleotide sequence: TGCAGTGCCCCGGCCGAAACGGGAACCGGGGAGCTGTTTTTT. Protein product: CSAPAETGTGELFF.